The source of this T cell receptor (beta chain) is a study of blood T cell repertoires in COVID-19. About the research overall: Researchers got acute and convalescent COVID-19 samples from the United States, Italy and Spain. PBMCs, B-cell-depleted T cells, or T cells provided the cDNA or gDNA that made up the material.

Sequencing was performed with immunoSEQ multiplex PCR; in TCRdb, only in-frame clones are kept and a portion is missing. The repertoire consists of 250,000 to 300,000 clones, with 70% to 90% occurring once and the leading ten covering roughly 9.6%. CDR1 and CDR2 (germline): SGHDN, FVKESK. The CDR3 sequence is 14 residues long. The trim removed 0 bases at V and 4 bases at J, leaving 2 bases unmatched. Material: peripheral blood. This TCR was sampled from a woman in her 70s with acute or convalescent COVID-19. This chain uses TRBV14 with TRBJ2-7, with TRBD1 matching over 8 bases. For the CDR3, the DNA is TGTGCCAGCAGCCAAGACCGGGACAGGTACGAGCAGTACTTC. Translated: CASSQDRDRYEQYF.